These 2 T cell receptor beta chains came from one sample sequenced in a study of T cell responses to AZD1222 COVID-19 vaccine. Sequenced by immunoSEQ multiplex PCR; TCRdb stores in-frame clones only, minus some. The top ten hold around 28% of the sample, which has 75,000 to 90,000 clones, around 90% seen once. The input for sequencing was peripheral blood, taken 28 days after the second AZD1222 dose. The receptors originated from an adult who received the AZD1222 COVID-19 vaccine.

The CDR3 DNA reads TGTGCCAGCAGCTTGCCTATCCCAGCGACCCAGTACTTC. The encoded protein is CASSLPIPATQYF. The V call is TRBV7-9, the J call TRBJ2-5; D gene unclear. Trimming left V 3 bases short and J 7 bases short, with 12 bases between. This CDR3 is built from 13 residues. The V gene's germline CDR1 is SEHNR and CDR2 FQNEAQ (reference sequence).

This chain connects TRBV28 to TRBJ1-2; 8 nucleotides align to TRBD1. The CDR3 runs to 13 residues. Germline-derived CDR1 and CDR2 are MDHEN and SYDVKM. V trimming: 8 bases; J trimming: 4 bases; junction bases outside the gene matches: 6. The CDR3 reads CASGYGQGYGYTF. In nucleotides, the CDR3 is TGTGCCAGCGGCTATGGACAGGGCTATGGCTACACCTTC.